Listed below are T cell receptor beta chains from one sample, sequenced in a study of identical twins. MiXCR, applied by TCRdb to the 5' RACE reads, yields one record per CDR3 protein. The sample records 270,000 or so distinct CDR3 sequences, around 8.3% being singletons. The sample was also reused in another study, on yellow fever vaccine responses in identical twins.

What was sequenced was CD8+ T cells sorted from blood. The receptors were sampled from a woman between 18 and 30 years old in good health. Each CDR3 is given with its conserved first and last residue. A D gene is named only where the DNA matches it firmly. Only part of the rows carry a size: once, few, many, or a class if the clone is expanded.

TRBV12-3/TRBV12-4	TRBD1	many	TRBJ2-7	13	CASTWDSSYEQYF	TGTGCCAGTACTTGGGACAGTTCCTACGAGCAGTACTTC
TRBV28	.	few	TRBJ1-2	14	CASSFGISYDGYTF	TGTGCCAGCAGTTTCGGGATATCGTATGATGGCTACACCTTC
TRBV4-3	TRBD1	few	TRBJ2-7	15	CASSQRDSGDYEQYF	TGCGCCAGCAGCCAAAGGGACAGCGGAGACTACGAGCAGTACTTC
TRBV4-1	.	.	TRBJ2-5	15	CASKPESGGGETQYF	TGCGCCAGCAAACCGGAGAGCGGAGGAGGGGAGACCCAGTACTTC
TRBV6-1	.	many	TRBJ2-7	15	CASTPAGYEAKEQYF	TGTGCCAGCACTCCGGCCGGCTACGAGGCAAAAGAGCAGTACTTC
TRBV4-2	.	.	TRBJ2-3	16	CASSQDPGENTDTQYF	TGTGCCAGCAGCCAAGATCCGGGGGAGAACACAGATACGCAGTATTTT
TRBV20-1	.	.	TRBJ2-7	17	CSARELGRPEGPHEQYF	TGCAGTGCTAGAGAGTTAGGCCGACCCGAGGGACCCCACGAGCAGTACTTC
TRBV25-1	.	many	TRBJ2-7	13	CASSEYLVYEQYF	TGTGCCAGCAGTGAATACCTAGTATACGAGCAGTACTTC
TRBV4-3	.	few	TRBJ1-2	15	CASSQDTQEDYGYTF	TGCGCCAGCAGCCAAGATACGCAAGAGGACTATGGCTACACCTTC
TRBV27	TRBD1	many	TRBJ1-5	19	CASRHTGGGSGYSNQPQHF	TGTGCCAGCAGGCATACAGGGGGCGGCTCGGGATATAGCAATCAGCCCCAGCATTTT
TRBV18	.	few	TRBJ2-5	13	CASSPVRQETQYF	TGTGCCAGCTCACCGGTTCGGCAAGAGACCCAGTACTTC
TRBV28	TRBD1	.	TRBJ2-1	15	CASSPGTGDANEQFF	TGTGCCAGCAGCCCCGGGACAGGGGACGCCAATGAGCAGTTCTTC
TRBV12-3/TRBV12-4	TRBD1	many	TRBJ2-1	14	CASRPGTGRAEQFF	TGTGCCAGCAGGCCAGGGACAGGGCGCGCTGAGCAGTTCTTC
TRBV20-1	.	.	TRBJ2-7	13	CSAIRADRYEQYF	TGCAGTGCCATTAGGGCAGATCGCTACGAGCAGTACTTC
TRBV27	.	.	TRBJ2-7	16	CASTLPKTETPYEQYF	TGTGCCAGCACCCTACCAAAGACAGAGACTCCCTACGAGCAGTACTTC
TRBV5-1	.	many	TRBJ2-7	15	CASSLLPGRDYEQYF	TGCGCCAGCAGCCTCCTCCCGGGCAGGGACTACGAGCAGTACTTC
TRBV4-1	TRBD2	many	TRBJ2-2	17	CASSQLPSGTSTGELFF	TGCGCCAGCAGCCAACTCCCCTCCGGGACTAGCACCGGGGAGCTGTTTTTT
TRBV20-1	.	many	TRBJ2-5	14	CSARDGGAEETQYF	TGCAGTGCTAGAGATGGGGGGGCCGAAGAGACCCAGTACTTC
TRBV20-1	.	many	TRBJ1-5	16	CSASSTGDYSNQPQHF	TGCAGTGCTAGCTCGACAGGCGATTATAGCAATCAGCCCCAGCATTTT
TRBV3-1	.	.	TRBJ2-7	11	CASSQGAEGVF	TGTGCCAGCAGCCAAGGGGCGGAGGGGGTCTTC
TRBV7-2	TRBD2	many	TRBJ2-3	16	CASSLGLAVDGDTQYF	TGTGCCAGCAGCTTAGGGCTAGCGGTAGATGGAGATACGCAGTATTTT
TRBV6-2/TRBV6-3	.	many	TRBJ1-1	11	CATKWGTEAFF	TGTGCCACCAAGTGGGGCACTGAAGCTTTCTTT
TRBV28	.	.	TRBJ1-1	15	CASNYLLGLNTEAFF	TGTGCCAGCAATTATTTGCTTGGGTTGAACACTGAAGCTTTCTTT
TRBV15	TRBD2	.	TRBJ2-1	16	CATSRDRTSGSNEQFF	TGTGCCACCAGCAGAGACCGGACTAGCGGGAGTAATGAGCAGTTCTTC
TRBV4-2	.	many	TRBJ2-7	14	CASSQDPRPYEQYF	TGTGCCAGCAGCCAAGACCCCCGGCCTTACGAGCAGTACTTC
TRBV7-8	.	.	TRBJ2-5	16	CASSLEARLAQETQYF	TGTGCCAGCAGCTTAGAAGCCAGGCTAGCCCAAGAGACCCAGTACTTC
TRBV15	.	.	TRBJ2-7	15	CATSRDMEAPYEQYF	TGTGCCACCAGCAGAGATATGGAGGCCCCCTACGAGCAGTACTTC